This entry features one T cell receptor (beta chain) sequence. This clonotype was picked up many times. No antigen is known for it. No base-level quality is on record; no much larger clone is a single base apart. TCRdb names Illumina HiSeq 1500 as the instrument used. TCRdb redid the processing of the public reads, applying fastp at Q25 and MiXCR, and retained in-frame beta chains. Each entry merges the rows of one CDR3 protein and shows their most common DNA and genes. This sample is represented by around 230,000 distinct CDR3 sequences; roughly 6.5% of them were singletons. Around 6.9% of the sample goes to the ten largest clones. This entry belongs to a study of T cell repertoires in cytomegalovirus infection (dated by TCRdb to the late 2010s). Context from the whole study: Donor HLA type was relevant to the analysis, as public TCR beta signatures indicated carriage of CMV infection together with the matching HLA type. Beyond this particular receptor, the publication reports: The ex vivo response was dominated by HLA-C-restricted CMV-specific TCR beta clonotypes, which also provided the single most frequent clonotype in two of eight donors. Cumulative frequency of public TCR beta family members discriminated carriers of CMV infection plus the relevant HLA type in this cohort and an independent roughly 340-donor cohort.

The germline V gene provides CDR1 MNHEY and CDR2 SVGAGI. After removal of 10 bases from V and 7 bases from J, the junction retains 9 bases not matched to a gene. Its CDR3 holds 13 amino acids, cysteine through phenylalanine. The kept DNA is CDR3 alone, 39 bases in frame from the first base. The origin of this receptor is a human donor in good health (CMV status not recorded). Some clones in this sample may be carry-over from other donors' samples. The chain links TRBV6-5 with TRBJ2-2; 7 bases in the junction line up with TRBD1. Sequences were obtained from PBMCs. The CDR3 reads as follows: CAIREGGLGELFF. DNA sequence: TGTGCCATCAGGGAAGGGGGCCTCGGGGAGCTGTTTTTT.